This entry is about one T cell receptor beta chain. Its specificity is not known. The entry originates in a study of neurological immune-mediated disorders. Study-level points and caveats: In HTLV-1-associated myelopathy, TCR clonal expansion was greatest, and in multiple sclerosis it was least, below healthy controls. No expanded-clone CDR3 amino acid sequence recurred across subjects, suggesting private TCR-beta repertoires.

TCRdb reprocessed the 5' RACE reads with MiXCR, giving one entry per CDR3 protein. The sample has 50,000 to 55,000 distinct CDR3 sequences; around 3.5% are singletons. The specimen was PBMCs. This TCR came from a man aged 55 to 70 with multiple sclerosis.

For the CDR3, the DNA is TGCAGTGCAAAACAGGGGGCGTCCAAAAACATTCAGTACTTC. Translated: CSAKQGASKNIQYF. This rearrangement joins TRBV20-1 to TRBJ2-4, with 9 bases lining up with TRBD1. The V and J ends lost 6 bases and 2 bases, in that order; junction bases with no gene match: 5. This CDR3 has 14 amino acids. Germline CDR1 and CDR2: DFQATT and SNEGSKA (reference sequence).